Listed here are 21 T cell receptor beta chains from one sample, sequenced in a study of identical twins. One entry per CDR3 protein, called by TCRdb with MiXCR from the 5' RACE reads. The top ten hold around 12% of the sample, which has about 450,000 distinct CDR3 sequences, approximately 17% seen once. Sequenced sample: naive T cells sorted from blood. The source is a man between 50 and 59 years old in good health.

The rearrangement uses TRBV12-3 or TRBV12-4 and TRBJ2-7, with TRBD1 matching over 8 bases. V dropped 6 bases and J dropped 5; count of bases not matched to a gene: 15. This CDR3 region has 16 residues. The CDR3 loop is CASSPRPGQERHEQYF. The CDR3 nucleotides read TGTGCCAGCAGCCCACGACCGGGACAGGAACGTCACGAGCAGTACTTC.

This clonotype was picked up many times. The chain couples TRBV19 to TRBJ2-1; no clear D gene. CDR3 length equals 12 residues. In germline, CDR1 is LNHDA, CDR2 SQIVND (reference sequence). The ends were cut back, 8 bases at V and 4 bases at J, with 9 bases in the middle. CDR3 sequence: CASSNLYNEQFF. The CDR3 coding sequence is TGTGCCAGTTCTAACCTGTACAATGAGCAGTTCTTC.

J is TRBJ1-1 and V is TRBV7-2; 9 bases line up with TRBD1. Germline V lookup: CDR1 SGHTA, CDR2 FQGNSA. The trim removed 3 bases at V and 4 bases at J, leaving 6 bases unmatched. The CDR3 length is 15 residues. CDR3 DNA sequence: TGTGCCAGCAGCTTCCAGACAGGGGGTGGCACTGAAGCTTTCTTT. It encodes CASSFQTGGGTEAFF.

This clonotype has at least ten counts. The V call is TRBV29-1, the J call TRBJ2-1, with D maybe TRBD2 (5 bases). V lost 3 bases and J lost 7, with 19 bases in between. This CDR3 contains 15 residues. Looked up from germline, CDR1 is SQVTM and CDR2 is ANQGSEA. CDR3 nucleotide sequence: TGCAGCGTTGATTATGAGGGAGTTTTTTATAATGAGCAGTTCTTC. Residues: CSVDYEGVFYNEQFF.

There are many counts of this clonotype. The chain employs TRBV24-1 and TRBJ2-1, with TRBD2 matching over 10 bases. CDR1 is KGHDR and CDR2 is SFDVKD in the germline V gene. With V trimmed by 4 bases and J by 10 bases, 9 bases remained unmatched. This CDR3 comprises 15 residues. CDR3 sequence reads: CATSDQREGRGEQFF. The CDR3 bases are TGTGCCACCAGTGACCAGCGGGAGGGCCGAGGAGAGCAGTTCTTC.

This clonotype was counted many times. The chain recombines TRBV28 with TRBJ1-2; no reliable D call. Germline CDR1 and CDR2: MDHEN and SYDVKM. Deletions cut 6 bases from V and 3 bases from J, with 11 bases between. CDR3 size: 13 residues. The CDR3, as DNA: TGTGCCAGCAGCCCGGACGGGTACTATGGCTACACCTTC. This codes for CASSPDGYYGYTF.

This clonotype appeared many times. The chain uses TRBV25-1 and TRBJ1-4; possible D gene TRBD1, 5 bases. Trimming took 2 bases from V and 3 from J, leaving 10 bases between them. CDR3 size: 15 residues. Germline values: CDR1 MGHDK, CDR2 SYGVNS. As DNA, the CDR3 is TGTGCCAGCAGTGAACCGTCCAGGGCTAATGAAAAACTGTTTTTT. It translates to CASSEPSRANEKLFF.

This clonotype was picked up a small number of times. This sequence joins TRBV20-1 and TRBJ1-4; D is undetermined. Trimming took 0 bases from V and 12 from J, leaving 8 bases between them. Per the germline V gene, CDR1 is DFQATT and CDR2 is SNEGSKA (reference sequence). CDR3 length: 11 residues. The CDR3 sequence: CSARDPRQLFF. CDR3 nucleotide sequence: TGCAGTGCTAGAGATCCCCGGCAACTGTTTTTT.

This clonotype was detected many times. The chain joins TRBV7-9 to TRBJ2-1, with D possibly matching TRBD2 (6 bases). The V end lost 1 base, the J end lost 5 bases, and 12 bases lay between the germline ends. CDR3 length equals 15 residues. The V gene's germline CDR1 is SEHNR and CDR2 FQNEAQ (reference sequence). The CDR3 sequence is CASSLELAWHNEQFF. Here the CDR3 DNA reads TGTGCCAGCAGCTTAGAACTAGCATGGCACAATGAGCAGTTCTTC.

This clonotype appeared many times. The rearrangement links TRBV6-5 to TRBJ2-5; the match to TRBD2 covers 7 bases. With 3 bases clipped from V and 5 bases from J, the junction kept 9 bases outside the gene matches. CDR1 MNHEY and CDR2 SVGAGI come from the germline V gene. The CDR3 length is 15 residues. The CDR3 DNA is TGTGCCAGCAGTTATGGTCTAGCGGACACGGAGACCCAGTACTTC. As protein: CASSYGLADTETQYF.

The chain joins TRBV5-1 to TRBJ2-1, with 9 bases lining up with TRBD2. The CDR3 spans 16 residues. With 1 base clipped from V and 2 bases from J, the junction kept 4 bases outside the gene matches. Germline V gives CDR1 SGHRS, CDR2 YFSETQ. The CDR3 nucleotides are TGCGCCAGCAGCTTGTTTGCTAGCGGGGCCTACAATGAGCAGTTCTTC. It encodes CASSLFASGAYNEQFF.

This chain connects TRBV5-1 to TRBJ2-7; 9 nucleotides match TRBD1. V dropped 2 bases and J dropped 5; count of bases not matched to a gene: 8. There are 15 residues in the CDR3. CDR1 and CDR2 from the germline V gene are SGHRS and YFSETQ. This chain's CDR3 is CASSFSGTGYDEQYF. The CDR3 DNA is TGCGCCAGCAGCTTCTCCGGGACAGGGTACGACGAGCAGTACTTC.

This clonotype showed up many times. The rearrangement links TRBV11-2 to TRBJ1-2, with D maybe TRBD1 (5 bases). Germline V gene sequence: CDR1 SGHAT, CDR2 FQNNGV. Trimming stripped 4 bases from V and 5 bases from J, with 8 bases between. The CDR3 contains 12 residues. The CDR3 DNA sequence: TGTGCCAGCAGCTCCGGGGGTTATGGCTACACCTTC. This gives the protein CASSSGGYGYTF.

Ten or more counts support this clonotype. This rearrangement joins TRBV10-3 to TRBJ2-7; perhaps D is TRBD1 or TRBD2 (5 bases each). V was cut by 5 bases and J by 3 bases, with 14 bases left in between. Germline CDR1 is ENHRY and CDR2 is SYGVKD. The CDR3 consists of 14 residues. The CDR3 bases are TGTGCCATCAGTCCCGGGACGGCCGACTACGAGCAGTACTTC. Translated: CAISPGTADYEQYF.

A few counts support this clonotype. The V call is TRBV15, the J call TRBJ2-7; unclear D gene. The CDR3 contains 13 residues. The V end lost 1 base, the J end lost 5 bases, and 9 bases lay between the germline ends. The germline V gene encodes CDR1 LNHNV and CDR2 YYDKDF (reference sequence). The CDR3 here is CATSRVDMNEQYF. The CDR3, as DNA: TGTGCCACCAGCAGAGTTGACATGAACGAGCAGTACTTC.

About this clonotype itself: A much larger clone differs from this one at a single base, so this may be a read error. The chain uses TRBV19 and TRBJ1-2; tentatively, D is TRBD1 (5 bases). The CDR3 extends over 14 amino acids. The germline V gene encodes CDR1 LNHDA and CDR2 SQIVND (reference sequence). V shed 3 bases and J shed 3 bases, with 11 bases lying between them. The CDR3 nucleotides read TGTGCCAGTAGTATGGGACTAGTGTACTATGGCTACACCTTC. Amino acids: CASSMGLVYYGYTF.

There are many counts of this clonotype. This sequence joins TRBV20-1 and TRBJ2-3; TRBD2 agrees at 15 bases. This CDR3 has 16 residues. The J segment lost 5 bases and the V segment lost 3 bases, leaving 6 bases of the junction unmatched. Germline CDR1 and CDR2: DFQATT and SNEGSKA (reference sequence). The CDR3 bases are TGCAGTGCTAGCCGGACTAGCGGGGGGGCTGGAGATACGCAGTATTTT. This encodes CSASRTSGGAGDTQYF.

The rearrangement uses TRBV15 and TRBJ2-3, with TRBD2 matching over 10 bases. This CDR3 comprises 15 residues. Germline V gives CDR1 LNHNV, CDR2 YYDKDF (reference sequence). Losses at the gene ends were 1 base for V and 3 bases for J; bases not matched to a gene: 1. CDR3 in amino acids: CATSRASGRTDTQYF. Here the CDR3 DNA reads TGTGCCACCAGCAGAGCTAGCGGGAGAACAGATACGCAGTATTTT.

The genes are TRBV6-1 and TRBJ2-1; 10 positions agree with TRBD2. The CDR3 has 15 residues. J was trimmed by 6 bases and V by 6 bases; bases with no gene match: 8. The germline V gene has CDR1 MNHNS and CDR2 SASEGT. CDR3 DNA sequence: TGTGCCAGCAGAGGACTAGCGGACGACGGCAATGAGCAGTTCTTC. Its translation: CASRGLADDGNEQFF.

This clonotype was picked up a small number of times. The chain links TRBV6-2 or TRBV6-3 to TRBJ2-7; D not resolved. The CDR3 has 12 residues. V gave up 5 bases and J gave up 6 bases, with 11 bases separating them. CDR1 MNHEY and CDR2 SVGEGT come from the germline V gene. CDR3 region: CASSPRLSEQYF. As DNA, the CDR3 is TGTGCCAGCAGTCCTCGCCTCAGCGAGCAGTACTTC.

CDR3 region: CASSLAVVSGGAYNEQFF. Written as DNA, the CDR3 is TGCGCCAGCAGCTTGGCCGTGGTTAGCGGGGGGGCCTACAATGAGCAGTTCTTC. The gene calls are TRBV5-1 and TRBJ2-1; 11 bases align to TRBD2. Germline CDR1 is SGHRS and CDR2 is YFSETQ. This CDR3 comprises 18 residues. With V trimmed by 0 bases and J by 2 bases, 7 bases remained unmatched.